The present entry profiles one TCR beta chain with its context. The antigen is unknown. This sample is part of a study of OX40 agonist ivuxolimab in advanced cancers. As for the study in general: Patients received ivuxolimab, an agonistic anti-OX40 (CD134) antibody. A history of anti-PD-1, anti-PD-L1 or anti-CTLA-4 therapy was acceptable, and 40% had some.

Broader study findings: Clonal expansion was among the lowest in partial responders at 0.1-3.0 mg/kg, especially CD8+.

Profiled with immunoSEQ multiplex PCR; TCRdb holds only in-frame clones, not every one. The table records 70,000 or so clones, around 87% of them present only once. The CDR3 sequence is 12 residues long. V dropped 2 bases and J dropped 1 base, with 3 bases sitting between them. The germline V gene encodes CDR1 SGHTS and CDR2 YDEGEE. V is TRBV5-8 and J is TRBJ2-5; D is ambiguous. This TCR derives from an adult with an advanced solid tumor such as melanoma, head and neck, liver or kidney cancer. Here the sequenced sample was CD4+ or CD8+ T cells sorted from blood, taken in a trial of the OX40 agonist ivuxolimab. CDR3 in DNA: TGTGCCAGCAGCTTTTCCCAAGAGACCCAGTACTTC. This encodes CASSFSQETQYF.